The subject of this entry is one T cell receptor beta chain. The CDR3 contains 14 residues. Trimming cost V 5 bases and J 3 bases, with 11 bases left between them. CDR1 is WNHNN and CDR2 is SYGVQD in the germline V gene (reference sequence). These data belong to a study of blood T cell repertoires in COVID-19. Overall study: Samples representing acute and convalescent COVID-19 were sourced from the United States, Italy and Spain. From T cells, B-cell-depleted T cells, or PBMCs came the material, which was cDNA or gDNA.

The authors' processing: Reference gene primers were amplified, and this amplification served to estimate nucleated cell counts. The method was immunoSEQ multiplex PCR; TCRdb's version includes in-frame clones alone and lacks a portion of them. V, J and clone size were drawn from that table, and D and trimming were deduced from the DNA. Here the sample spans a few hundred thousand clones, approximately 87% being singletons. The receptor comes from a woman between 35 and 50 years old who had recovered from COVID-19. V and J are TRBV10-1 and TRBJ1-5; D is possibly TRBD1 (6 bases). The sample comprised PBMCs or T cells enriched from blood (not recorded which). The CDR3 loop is CASSRTDLNQPQHF. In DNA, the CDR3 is TGCGCCAGCAGTCGGACAGACCTCAATCAGCCCCAGCATTTT.